These 12 T cell receptor beta chains came from one sample sequenced in a study of shared clonotypes between healthy human individuals. Some clones are missing from TCRdb's copy, which holds only in-frame ones; the method was immunoSEQ multiplex PCR. In the table there are some 1 million clones, under 80% of which are singletons. Sequencing was done on a sample of memory CD4+ T cells sorted from blood. The subset: CD45RA-negative fraction. The receptors were gathered from a man aged 18 to 29 in good health.

The chain uses TRBV5-5 and TRBJ2-2; 8 nucleotides match TRBD1. J lost 4 bases, V lost 1 base, and 6 bases had no gene match. Germline lookup yields CDR1 SGHKS and CDR2 YYEKEE (reference sequence). The CDR3 spans 16 residues. In nucleotides, the CDR3 is TGTGCCAGCAGCTTGCACGGACAGGGAGTCACCGGGGAGCTGTTTTTT. Its protein product is CASSLHGQGVTGELFF.

The sample holds one count of this clone. The V and J genes are TRBV21-1 and TRBJ2-5; the table's D call, TRBD2, was not checked against the DNA. TRBV21-1 is deemed a pseudogene. The CDR3 consists of 15 residues. CDR3: CASSKYGRGGETQYF. DNA of the CDR3: TGTGCCAGCAGCAAATATGGAAGGGGGGGAGAGACCCAGTACTTC.

This clone was found many times. This chain uses TRBV19 with TRBJ2-2; D uncertain. V lost 10 bases to trimming and J lost 5 bases, with 11 bases between them. The CDR3 is 12 residues long. CDR1 is LNHDA and CDR2 is SQIVND in the germline V gene (reference sequence). CDR3 in DNA: TGTGCCACCCATGATTGGACCGGGGAGCTGTTTTTT. Translating gives CATHDWTGELFF.

This chain links TRBV27 with TRBJ2-6; no firm D call. The length of the CDR3 is 16 residues. Germline V lookup: CDR1 MNHEY, CDR2 SMNVEV (reference sequence). V lost 3 bases and J 0 bases, leaving 9 bases between the germline ends. CDR3 nucleotide sequence: TGTGCCAGCAGTTTCATGCGGATCTCTGGGGCCAACGTCCTGACTTTC. This codes for CASSFMRISGANVLTF.

This clone was seen a handful of times. This chain links TRBV6-1 with TRBJ1-1; D perhaps matches TRBD1 (6 bases). Trimming cost V 4 bases and J 0 bases, with 12 bases left between them. The CDR3 spans 15 residues. From germline, CDR1 is MNHNS and CDR2 SASEGT. CDR3 bases: TGTGCCAGCAGTGCCCGGACAGCTCTGAACACTGAAGCTTTCTTT. This encodes CASSARTALNTEAFF.

On this clone itself: The junction departs from the called germline gene at one end, perhaps through a read error. The V call is TRBV27, the J call TRBJ2-1, with 8 bases matching TRBD1. This CDR3 spans 12 amino acids. CDR1 is MNHEY, CDR2 SMNVEV, per germline (reference sequence). CDR3 sequence (DNA): TGTGCCAGCAGTCGAACCGGGACAGGAGTAATCTTC. Its translation is CASSRTGTGVIF.

This clone was picked up a small number of times. J is TRBJ1-1 and V is TRBV28, with D possibly TRBD1 on 5 matching bases. The CDR3 is 15 amino acids. Trimming left V 5 bases short and J 4 bases short, with 17 bases between. The V gene's germline CDR1 is MDHEN and CDR2 SYDVKM. CDR3 DNA: TGTGCCAGCAGTCCAATAGGGGTGAGCGGCACTGAAGCTTTCTTT. Residues: CASSPIGVSGTEAFF. The complete variable domain, with remaining parts taken from reference TRBV28 and TRBJ1-1, reads DVKVTQSSRYLVKRTGEKVFLECVQDMDHENMFWYRQDPGLGLRLIYFSYDVKMKEKGDIPEGYSVSREKKERFSLILESASTNQTSMYLCASSPIGVSGTEAFFGQGTRLTVV.

This clone was seen once. Other DNA sequences in the same sample also yield this CDR3. This rearrangement joins TRBV6-6 to TRBJ2-3; 10 nucleotides align to TRBD2. Losses at the gene ends were 7 bases for V and 3 bases for J; bases not matched to a gene: 4. The CDR3 is 14 amino acids. Germline CDR1 is MNHNY and CDR2 is SVGAGI (reference sequence). The CDR3 bases are TGTGCCAGCACCAGACTAGCGGGTACAGATACGCAGTATTTT. Translated: CASTRLAGTDTQYF.

The V call is TRBV7-6, the J call TRBJ1-6, with TRBD1 matching over 7 bases. J lost 5 bases, V lost 4 bases, and 2 bases had no gene match. Germline CDR1 SGHVS, CDR2 FNYEAQ. This CDR3 is built from 14 residues. CDR3 sequence: CASSSQGNNSPLHF. The DNA for the CDR3 is TGTGCCAGCAGCTCACAGGGGAATAATTCACCCCTCCACTTT.

The rearrangement joins TRBV30 to TRBJ2-1, with 8 positions matching TRBD2. The V gene end was trimmed by 4 bases and the J gene end by 2 bases; junction bases not matched to a gene: 10. The CDR3 extends over 16 amino acids. The germline V gene has CDR1 GTSNPN and CDR2 SVGIG (reference sequence). Here the CDR3 reads CAWTPPTSGAYNEQFF. Written as DNA, the CDR3 is TGTGCCTGGACCCCCCCCACTAGCGGAGCCTACAATGAGCAGTTCTTC.

V and J are TRBV30 and TRBJ2-5, with 8 bases aligning to TRBD2. V dropped 8 bases and J dropped 2; count of bases not matched to a gene: 7. This CDR3 contains 13 residues. Germline CDR1 and CDR2: GTSNPN and SVGIG (reference sequence). This CDR3 is CAGGGKVQETQYF. CDR3 sequence (DNA): TGTGCCGGCGGGGGGAAAGTTCAAGAGACCCAGTACTTC. Looking up the rest from reference TRBV30 and TRBJ2-5 gives the full variable domain: SQTIHQWPATLVQPVGSPLSLECTVEGTSNPNLYWYRQAAGRGLQLLFYSVGIGQISSEVPQNLSASRPQDRQFILSSKKLLLSDSGFYLCAGGGKVQETQYFGPGTRLLVL.

This clone was seen more than once but under ten times. The chain recombines TRBV30 with TRBJ1-2; no definite D call. Germline values: CDR1 GTSNPN, CDR2 SVGIG (reference sequence). This CDR3 region has 13 residues. V was cut by 3 bases and J by 4 bases, with 12 bases left in between. CDR3 bases: TGTGCCTGGAGGGACGGCACCATCTATGGCTACACCTTC. Translated, it gives CAWRDGTIYGYTF.